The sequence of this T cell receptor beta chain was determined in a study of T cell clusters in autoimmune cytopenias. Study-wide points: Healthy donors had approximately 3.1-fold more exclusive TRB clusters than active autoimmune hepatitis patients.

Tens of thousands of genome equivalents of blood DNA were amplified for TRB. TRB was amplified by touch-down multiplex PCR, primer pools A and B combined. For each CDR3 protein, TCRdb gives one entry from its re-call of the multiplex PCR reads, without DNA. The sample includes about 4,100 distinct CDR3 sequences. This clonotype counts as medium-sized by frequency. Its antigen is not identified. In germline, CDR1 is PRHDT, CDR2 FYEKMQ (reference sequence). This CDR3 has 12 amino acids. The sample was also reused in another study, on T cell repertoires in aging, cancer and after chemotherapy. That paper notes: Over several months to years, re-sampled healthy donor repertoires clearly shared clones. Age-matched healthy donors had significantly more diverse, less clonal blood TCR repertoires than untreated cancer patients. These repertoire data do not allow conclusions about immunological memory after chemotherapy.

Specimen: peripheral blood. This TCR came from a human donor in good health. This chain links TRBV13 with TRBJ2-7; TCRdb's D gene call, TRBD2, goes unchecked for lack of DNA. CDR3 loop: CASSNSGTGQYF. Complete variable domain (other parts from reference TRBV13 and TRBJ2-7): AAGVIQSPRHLIKEKRETATLKCYPIPRHDTVYWYQQGPGQDPQFLISFYEKMQSDKGSIPDRFSAQQFSDYHSELNMSSLELGDSALYFCASSNSGTGQYFGPGTRLTVT.